This T cell receptor (beta chain) derives from a study of T cell repertoires in cytomegalovirus infection. Study as a whole: Recently identified HLA-C-restricted CMV epitopes were among the peptides used. Public TCR beta signature analysis indicated the presence of both CMV infection and matching HLA type.

The CDR3 loop spans 17 amino acids. Trimming pared 5 bases from V and 4 bases from J, leaving 23 bases between. Germline values: CDR1 SGHAT, CDR2 FQDESV (reference sequence). Notes on the study in general: The study found HLA-C-restricted CMV-specific TCR beta clonotypes dominating the ex vivo response. There were carriers of CMV plus the relevant HLA, and cumulative public TCR beta family frequency identified them.

TCRdb re-called the reads with MiXCR, one entry per CDR3 protein. This table holds about 900,000 distinct CDR3 sequences, 31% found once. This clonotype was counted only a few times. Antigen specificity is unknown. The input for sequencing was cultured CD8+ T cells from PBMCs, taken from culture after CMV antigen stimulation. This TCR was recovered from a human donor in good health (CMV status not recorded). Some clones in this sample may be carry-over from other donors' samples. This rearrangement joins TRBV11-1 to TRBJ2-5, with D perhaps assigned TRBD1 or TRBD2 (6 bases each). This chain's CDR3 is CASSVEVDPTGAETQYF. For the CDR3, the DNA is TGTGCCAGCAGCGTCGAAGTGGATCCTACGGGGGCAGAGACCCAGTACTTC.